These T cell receptor beta chains were read from a single sample in a study of blood T cell repertoires in COVID-19. TCRdb keeps only in-frame clones here, not all; method: immunoSEQ multiplex PCR. The sample consists of some 42,000 clones, roughly 92% of them appearing once. The sequencing sample was made of peripheral blood. All receptors derive from a man aged 50-60 years with active COVID-19. The CDR3 runs from the conserved cysteine through the conserved F or W. The D gene is left open where the match is weak. Clone sizes are given selectively: once, few, many, or a class where the clone is expanded.

d_gene: .
abundance: .
v_gene: TRBV5-5
j_gene: TRBJ2-3
CDR3nt: TGTGCCAGCAGCGACCGGGTTACCCCTGGCACAGATACGCAGTATTTT
CDR3aa: CASSDRVTPGTDTQYF

d_gene: .
abundance: once
v_gene: TRBV11-3
j_gene: TRBJ2-1
CDR3nt: TGTGCCAGCAGCTTCCGCGGCCGTTACAATGAGCAGTTCTTC
CDR3aa: CASSFRGRYNEQFF

d_gene: .
abundance: .
v_gene: TRBV5-1
j_gene: TRBJ2-5
CDR3nt: TGCGCCAGCAGCTTGAACGCGGGGCGGAGGGAGACCCAGTACTTC
CDR3aa: CASSLNAGRRETQYF

d_gene: .
abundance: .
v_gene: TRBV6-1
j_gene: TRBJ1-1
CDR3nt: TGTGCCAGCAGTGAATTCCGGGGCACTGAAGCTTTCTTT
CDR3aa: CASSEFRGTEAFF

d_gene: TRBD2
abundance: .
v_gene: TRBV2
j_gene: TRBJ2-3
CDR3nt: TGTGCCAGCAGTGGTCGGGGGAGGGCCTGGACAGATACGCAGTATTTT
CDR3aa: CASSGRGRAWTDTQYF

d_gene: TRBD1
abundance: .
v_gene: TRBV28
j_gene: TRBJ2-1
CDR3nt: TGTGCCAGCATTAGGACAGGGCTAGCGAGTGAGCAGTTCTTC
CDR3aa: CASIRTGLASEQFF

d_gene: TRBD1
abundance: .
v_gene: TRBV7-3
j_gene: TRBJ2-7
CDR3nt: TGTGCCAGCAGCAACACAGGGGGAAACGAGCAGTACTTC
CDR3aa: CASSNTGGNEQYF

d_gene: .
abundance: .
v_gene: TRBV28
j_gene: TRBJ2-6
CDR3nt: TGTGCCAGCAGTCCCGGCCCGGGACACTACTCTGGGGCCAACGTCCTGACTTTC
CDR3aa: CASSPGPGHYSGANVLTF

d_gene: TRBD1
abundance: once
v_gene: TRBV5-1
j_gene: TRBJ2-6
CDR3nt: TGCGCCAGCAGCCCTCAGACAGGGGGTACAACTAGCTCTGGGGCCAACGTCCTGACTTTC
CDR3aa: CASSPQTGGTTSSGANVLTF

d_gene: TRBD2
abundance: .
v_gene: TRBV11-2
j_gene: TRBJ2-4
CDR3nt: TGTGCCAGCAGCTTATTCGGGGGGAACATTCAGTACTTC
CDR3aa: CASSLFGGNIQYF

d_gene: .
abundance: .
v_gene: TRBV21-1
j_gene: TRBJ2-3
CDR3nt: TGTGCCAGCAGCGCCGGACTAGATACTCCAACAGATACGCAGTATTTT
CDR3aa: CASSAGLDTPTDTQYF

d_gene: .
abundance: .
v_gene: TRBV2
j_gene: TRBJ2-1
CDR3nt: TGTGCCAGCAGTGAACCCCCGGATGAGCAGTTCTTC
CDR3aa: CASSEPPDEQFF

d_gene: TRBD1
abundance: .
v_gene: TRBV10-3
j_gene: TRBJ1-5
CDR3nt: TGTGCCACCGAAGACAGGGAGAGCAATCAGCCCCAGCATTTT
CDR3aa: CATEDRESNQPQHF

d_gene: .
abundance: .
v_gene: TRBV30
j_gene: TRBJ1-4
CDR3nt: TGTGCCTGGAGTGGCCTAACGGGATCAACTAATGAAAAACTGTTTTTT
CDR3aa: CAWSGLTGSTNEKLFF

d_gene: TRBD2
abundance: .
v_gene: TRBV7-9
j_gene: TRBJ2-5
CDR3nt: TGTGCCAGCAGGGGAGCTAGCGGGATGAGGGAGACCCAGTACTTC
CDR3aa: CASRGASGMRETQYF

d_gene: TRBD2
abundance: .
v_gene: TRBV2
j_gene: TRBJ2-2
CDR3nt: TGTGCCAGCAGGCGACTAGCGGGTCAGGACACCGGGGAGCTGTTTTTT
CDR3aa: CASRRLAGQDTGELFF

d_gene: TRBD2
abundance: .
v_gene: TRBV7-3
j_gene: TRBJ2-2
CDR3nt: TGTGCCAGCAGCTTAGCGGGAGGGAACGGGGAGCTGTTTTTT
CDR3aa: CASSLAGGNGELFF

d_gene: TRBD1
abundance: .
v_gene: TRBV10-3
j_gene: TRBJ1-1
CDR3nt: TGTGCCATCAGTTCAGGGGGGAAAACTGAAGCTTTCTTT
CDR3aa: CAISSGGKTEAFF

d_gene: TRBD1
abundance: .
v_gene: TRBV19
j_gene: TRBJ1-2
CDR3nt: TGTGCCAGTATCAAAGGCAGGGGGCATGGCTACACCTTC
CDR3aa: CASIKGRGHGYTF

d_gene: TRBD1
abundance: .
v_gene: TRBV19
j_gene: TRBJ2-7
CDR3nt: TGTGCCAGTAGTATAGGGACAGGGGGCGCGTACGAGCAGTACTTC
CDR3aa: CASSIGTGGAYEQYF

d_gene: TRBD1
abundance: .
v_gene: TRBV19
j_gene: TRBJ2-2
CDR3nt: TGTGCCAGTGGACAGGCCCTTTCACGGGAGCTGTTTTTT
CDR3aa: CASGQALSRELFF

d_gene: TRBD1
abundance: .
v_gene: TRBV5-4
j_gene: TRBJ1-2
CDR3nt: TGTGCCAGCAGTCAGGGGGTTAGACAGGGGGCAACGGGCTATGGCTACACCTTC
CDR3aa: CASSQGVRQGATGYGYTF

d_gene: .
abundance: .
v_gene: TRBV28
j_gene: TRBJ1-6
CDR3nt: TGTGCCAGCAGTTTGCGGGACAATTCACCCCTCCACTTT
CDR3aa: CASSLRDNSPLHF

d_gene: .
abundance: .
v_gene: TRBV19
j_gene: TRBJ1-4
CDR3nt: TGTGCCAGCTCCGGGAATAATGAAAAACTGTTTTTT
CDR3aa: CASSGNNEKLFF

d_gene: TRBD1
abundance: once
v_gene: TRBV10-3
j_gene: TRBJ1-2
CDR3nt: TGTGCCATCAGTGATATAGGGGGCGATGGCTACACCTTC
CDR3aa: CAISDIGGDGYTF

d_gene: .
abundance: .
v_gene: TRBV2
j_gene: TRBJ1-2
CDR3nt: TGTGCCAGCAGTCGACAGGTGTACTATGGCTACACCTTC
CDR3aa: CASSRQVYYGYTF

d_gene: .
abundance: .
v_gene: TRBV6-5
j_gene: TRBJ1-1
CDR3nt: TGTGCCAGCAGACTTAAGTTGGCAGGTCAAGCTTTCTTT
CDR3aa: CASRLKLAGQAFF

d_gene: .
abundance: .
v_gene: TRBV11-2
j_gene: TRBJ2-2
CDR3nt: TGTGCCAGCACCCAGGTGAACACCGGGGAGCTGTTTTTT
CDR3aa: CASTQVNTGELFF

d_gene: TRBD1
abundance: .
v_gene: TRBV19
j_gene: TRBJ1-1
CDR3nt: TGTGCCAGTAGTATTTCGGGACAGCCGGTGGACACTGAAGCTTTCTTT
CDR3aa: CASSISGQPVDTEAFF

d_gene: TRBD1
abundance: .
v_gene: TRBV5-4
j_gene: TRBJ2-2
CDR3nt: TGTGCCAGCAGCTCCCGGGACAGGTCCACCGGGGAGCTGTTTTTT
CDR3aa: CASSSRDRSTGELFF

d_gene: TRBD2
abundance: .
v_gene: TRBV7-9
j_gene: TRBJ2-1
CDR3nt: TGTGCCAGCAGCCGGACTAGCGACTACTACAATGAGCAGTTCTTC
CDR3aa: CASSRTSDYYNEQFF

d_gene: TRBD1
abundance: once
v_gene: TRBV29-1
j_gene: TRBJ2-7
CDR3nt: TGCAGCGTTGGGACAGGGGAGGACGAGCAGTACTTC
CDR3aa: CSVGTGEDEQYF

d_gene: .
abundance: .
v_gene: TRBV5-1
j_gene: TRBJ1-1
CDR3nt: TGCGCCAGCAGCTTGGCCCGGGGGAACACTGAAGCTTTCTTT
CDR3aa: CASSLARGNTEAFF

d_gene: TRBD2
abundance: .
v_gene: TRBV5-8
j_gene: TRBJ2-7
CDR3nt: TGTGCCAGCAGCTTGGTTCTAGCGGGAGGAAGTCTCTACGAGCAGTACTTC
CDR3aa: CASSLVLAGGSLYEQYF

d_gene: .
abundance: .
v_gene: TRBV19
j_gene: TRBJ2-6
CDR3nt: TGTGCCAGCCAGGGGCGAGGGGCCAACGTCCTGACTTTC
CDR3aa: CASQGRGANVLTF

d_gene: .
abundance: .
v_gene: TRBV7-9
j_gene: TRBJ1-6
CDR3nt: TGTGCCAGCAGCTTAGAGGGGGTCCCGAATTCACCCCTCCACTTT
CDR3aa: CASSLEGVPNSPLHF

d_gene: .
abundance: .
v_gene: TRBV6-5
j_gene: TRBJ1-1
CDR3nt: TGTGCCAGCAGTTCCACAGGATCGTCGGCTGAAGCTTTCTTT
CDR3aa: CASSSTGSSAEAFF

d_gene: TRBD1
abundance: .
v_gene: TRBV27
j_gene: TRBJ1-1
CDR3nt: TGTGCCAGCAGGATGACAGGGGGCCGAGCCCCCCTGTTGAGCACTGAAGCTTTCTTT
CDR3aa: CASRMTGGRAPLLSTEAFF

d_gene: .
abundance: .
v_gene: TRBV19
j_gene: TRBJ2-7
CDR3nt: TGTGCCAGTAGTATAGGAGGGAGGCAGTCTGAGGAGCAGTACTTC
CDR3aa: CASSIGGRQSEEQYF

d_gene: TRBD2
abundance: .
v_gene: TRBV7-8
j_gene: TRBJ2-2
CDR3nt: TGTGCCAGCAGCTTAGTACCCCAACTAGCGGGAGGGACCGGGGAGCTGTTTTTT
CDR3aa: CASSLVPQLAGGTGELFF

d_gene: TRBD1
abundance: .
v_gene: TRBV28
j_gene: TRBJ1-5
CDR3nt: TGTGCCAGCAGTTCGGTGGACAGGGGCGGCAATCAGCCCCAGCATTTT
CDR3aa: CASSSVDRGGNQPQHF

d_gene: TRBD1
abundance: .
v_gene: TRBV7-6
j_gene: TRBJ2-7
CDR3nt: TGTGCCAGCAGCCAGGACAGGGCCGGCCCCTACGAGCAGTACTTC
CDR3aa: CASSQDRAGPYEQYF